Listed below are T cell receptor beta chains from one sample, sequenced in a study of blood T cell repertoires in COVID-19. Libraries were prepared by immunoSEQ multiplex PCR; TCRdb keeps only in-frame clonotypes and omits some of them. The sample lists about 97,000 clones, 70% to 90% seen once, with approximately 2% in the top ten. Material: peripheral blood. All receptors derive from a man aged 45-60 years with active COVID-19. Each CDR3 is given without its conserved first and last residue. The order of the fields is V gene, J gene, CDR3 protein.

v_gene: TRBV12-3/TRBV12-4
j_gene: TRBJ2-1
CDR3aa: ASRETGYEQF

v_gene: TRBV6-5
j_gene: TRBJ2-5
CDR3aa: ASSSGTQSETQY

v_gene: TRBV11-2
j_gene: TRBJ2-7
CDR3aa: ASSLVGQGAYEQY

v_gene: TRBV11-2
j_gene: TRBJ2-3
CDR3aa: ASSLGVAGINTDTQY

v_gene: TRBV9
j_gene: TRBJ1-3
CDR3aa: ASSLRQGNTIY

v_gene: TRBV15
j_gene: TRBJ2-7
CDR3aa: ATSSHLTSGGLSEQY

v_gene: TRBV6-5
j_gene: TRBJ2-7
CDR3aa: ASSPQGAPRQEQY

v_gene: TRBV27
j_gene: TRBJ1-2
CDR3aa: ASRKEQGDGYT

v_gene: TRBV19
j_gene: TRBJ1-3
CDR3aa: ASKPTGSGNTIY

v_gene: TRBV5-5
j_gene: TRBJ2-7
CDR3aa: ASSLKGDTGQY

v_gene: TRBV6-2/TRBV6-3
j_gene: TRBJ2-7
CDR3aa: ASSYTGGSREQY

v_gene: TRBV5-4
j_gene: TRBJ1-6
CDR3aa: ASSLVPKPNSPLH

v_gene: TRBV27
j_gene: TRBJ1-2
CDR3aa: ASSLSAAYGYT

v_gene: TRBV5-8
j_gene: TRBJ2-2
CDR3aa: ASSLGPGTSGYTGELF

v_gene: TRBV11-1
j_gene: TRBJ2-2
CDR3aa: ASSLARGVSRELF

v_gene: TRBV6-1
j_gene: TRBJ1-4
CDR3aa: ASSEGQGAKNEKLF

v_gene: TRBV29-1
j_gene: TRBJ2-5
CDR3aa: SVAHRVQETQY

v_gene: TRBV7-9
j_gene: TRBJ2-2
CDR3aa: ASSSLRSWTGELF

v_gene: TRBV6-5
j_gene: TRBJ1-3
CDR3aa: ASSFGGSGNTIY

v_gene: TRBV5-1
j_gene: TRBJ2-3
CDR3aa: ASSFRGDTDTQY

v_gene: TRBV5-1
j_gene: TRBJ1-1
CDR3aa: ASSRTGGNTEAF